This T cell receptor (beta chain) was found in a study of identical twins. Overall study findings and caveats: Twins shared out-of-frame alpha sequences with excess low generation probability. Invariant populations such as MAIT and iNKT cells could partly muddle zero-insertion analyses. Surplus twin overlap in beta out-of-frame sequences was less pronounced.

Ends included, the CDR3 has 14 residues. Germline CDR1 reads SGHRS; CDR2 reads YFSETQ. Carrying unique molecular identifiers, the cDNA also gained a universal primer site through template switching. MiXCR was run by TCRdb on the 5' RACE reads, yielding one entry per CDR3 protein. This table has 200,000 or so distinct CDR3 sequences, less than 8% appearing once. Note on this clonotype: Its antigen is undetermined. Since a much larger clone is just one base distant, this may be a read error. The limits of the CDR3 on the DNA are not certain, so only TCRdb's listed CDR3 is given.

These data are also associated with another study on yellow fever vaccine responses in identical twins.

The receptor's source is a young woman in good health. The specimen was memory (CD45RO+) T cells sorted from blood. The genes are TRBV5-1 and TRBJ2-5; the table assigns TRBD1, which was not confirmed against the DNA. CDR3 amino acids: CASSWGTGSETQNF.